The TCR beta chain under discussion was sequenced for a study of blood T cell repertoires in COVID-19. Study as a whole: COVID-19 samples, acute and convalescent, were from the United States, Italy and Spain.

Per the study methods: Scientists estimated how many nucleated cells there were by amplifying reference gene primers. Sequencing was performed with immunoSEQ multiplex PCR; in TCRdb, only in-frame clones are kept and a portion is missing. V, J and clone size were drawn from that table, and D and trimming were deduced from the DNA. The sample shows about 280,000 clones, approximately 85% of them seen only once. V was clipped by 5 bases and J by 3 bases, with 14 bases between them. This CDR3 contains 15 residues. Per the germline V gene, CDR1 is MNHEY and CDR2 is SVGEGT. Sequenced material: peripheral blood. This TCR derives from a woman between 70 and 85 years old with acute or convalescent COVID-19. This chain connects TRBV6-2 or TRBV6-3 to TRBJ2-1; possibly TRBD1 for D (6 bases). The DNA for the CDR3 is TGTGCCAGCAGTGGGGGACAACCCAACTACAATGAGCAGTTCTTC. Translating it yields CASSGGQPNYNEQFF.